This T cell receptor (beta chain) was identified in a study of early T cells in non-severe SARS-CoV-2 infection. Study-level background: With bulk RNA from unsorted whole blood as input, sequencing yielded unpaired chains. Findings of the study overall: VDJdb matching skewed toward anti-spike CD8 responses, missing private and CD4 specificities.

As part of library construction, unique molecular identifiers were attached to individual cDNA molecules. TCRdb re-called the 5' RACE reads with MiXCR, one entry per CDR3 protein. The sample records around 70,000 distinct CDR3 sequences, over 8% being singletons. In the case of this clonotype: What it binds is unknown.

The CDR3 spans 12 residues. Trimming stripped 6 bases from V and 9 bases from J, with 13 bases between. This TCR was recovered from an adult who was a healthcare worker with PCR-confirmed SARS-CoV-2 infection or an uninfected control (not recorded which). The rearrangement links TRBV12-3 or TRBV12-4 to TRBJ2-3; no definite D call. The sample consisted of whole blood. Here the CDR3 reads CASSPTYGTQYF. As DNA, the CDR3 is TGTGCCAGCAGCCCCACCTATGGGACGCAGTATTTT.